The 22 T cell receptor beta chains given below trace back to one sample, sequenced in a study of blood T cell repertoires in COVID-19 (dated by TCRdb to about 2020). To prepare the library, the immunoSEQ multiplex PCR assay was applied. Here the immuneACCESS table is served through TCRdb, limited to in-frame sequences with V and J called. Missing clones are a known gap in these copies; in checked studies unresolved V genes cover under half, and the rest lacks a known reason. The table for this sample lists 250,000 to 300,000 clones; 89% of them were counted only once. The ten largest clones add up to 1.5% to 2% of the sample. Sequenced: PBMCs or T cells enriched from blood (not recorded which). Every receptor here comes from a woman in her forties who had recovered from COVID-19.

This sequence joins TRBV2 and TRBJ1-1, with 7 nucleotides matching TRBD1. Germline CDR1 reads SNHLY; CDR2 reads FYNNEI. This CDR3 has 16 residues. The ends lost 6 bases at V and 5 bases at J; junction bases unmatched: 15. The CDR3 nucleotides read TGTGCCAGCAGGGGCGCAGGGGGAGTGAGCGGGACTGAAGCTTTCTTT. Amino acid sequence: CASRGAGGVSGTEAFF.

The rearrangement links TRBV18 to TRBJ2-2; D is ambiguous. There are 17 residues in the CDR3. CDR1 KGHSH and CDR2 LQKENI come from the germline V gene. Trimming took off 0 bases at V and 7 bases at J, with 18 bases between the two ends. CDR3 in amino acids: CASSPPFGQVLGGELFF. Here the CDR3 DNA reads TGTGCCAGCTCACCACCCTTTGGCCAGGTCCTCGGCGGGGAGCTGTTTTTT.

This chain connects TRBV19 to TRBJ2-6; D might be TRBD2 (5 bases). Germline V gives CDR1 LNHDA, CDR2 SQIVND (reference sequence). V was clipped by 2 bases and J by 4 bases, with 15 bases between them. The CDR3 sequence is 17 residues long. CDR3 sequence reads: CASSILNGKSGANVLTF. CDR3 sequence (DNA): TGTGCCAGTAGTATACTTAACGGGAAAAGCGGGGCCAACGTCCTGACTTTC.

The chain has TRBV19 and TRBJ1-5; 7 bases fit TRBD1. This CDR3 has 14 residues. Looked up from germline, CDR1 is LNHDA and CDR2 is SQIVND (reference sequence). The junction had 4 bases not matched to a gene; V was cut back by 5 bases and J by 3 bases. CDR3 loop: CASSPTGTNQPQHF. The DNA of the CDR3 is TGTGCCAGTAGTCCGACAGGGACCAATCAGCCCCAGCATTTT.

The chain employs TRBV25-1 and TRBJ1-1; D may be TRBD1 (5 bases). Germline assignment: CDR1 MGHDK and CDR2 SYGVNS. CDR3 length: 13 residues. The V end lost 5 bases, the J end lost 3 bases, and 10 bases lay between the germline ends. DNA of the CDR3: TGTGCCAGCAGTCCGACAGCCTACACTGAAGCTTTCTTT. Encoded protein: CASSPTAYTEAFF.

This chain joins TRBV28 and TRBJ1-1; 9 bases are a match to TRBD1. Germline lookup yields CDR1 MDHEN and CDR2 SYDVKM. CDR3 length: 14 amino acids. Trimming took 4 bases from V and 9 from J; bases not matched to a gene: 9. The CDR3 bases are TGTGCCAGCAGTTCCCCTGGGACAGGGATGAAAGCTTTCTTT. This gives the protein CASSSPGTGMKAFF.

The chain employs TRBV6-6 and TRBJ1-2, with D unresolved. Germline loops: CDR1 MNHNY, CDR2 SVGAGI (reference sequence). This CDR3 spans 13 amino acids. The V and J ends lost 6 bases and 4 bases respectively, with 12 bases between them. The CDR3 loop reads CASRRDVGYGYTF. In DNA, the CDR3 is TGTGCCAGCAGACGGGATGTTGGCTATGGCTACACCTTC.

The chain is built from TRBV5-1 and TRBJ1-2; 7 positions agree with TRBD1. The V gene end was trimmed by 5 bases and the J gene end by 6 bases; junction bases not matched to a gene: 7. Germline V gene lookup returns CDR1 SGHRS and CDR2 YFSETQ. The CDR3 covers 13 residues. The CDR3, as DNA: TGCGCCAGCAGTCAACAGGGGTTCGATGGCTACACCTTC. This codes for CASSQQGFDGYTF.

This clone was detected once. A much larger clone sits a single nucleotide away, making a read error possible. CDR3 nucleotides: TGTGCCAGCAGCCGACAGAGGAACACTGAAGCTTTCTTT. Its translation is CASSRQRNTEAFF. The V and J genes are TRBV11-3 and TRBJ1-1, with a weak D call TRBD1 (5 bases). The CDR3 length is 13 residues. V lost 5 bases, J lost 1 base, and 8 bases lay in between. Germline CDR1 SGHNT, CDR2 YENEEA.

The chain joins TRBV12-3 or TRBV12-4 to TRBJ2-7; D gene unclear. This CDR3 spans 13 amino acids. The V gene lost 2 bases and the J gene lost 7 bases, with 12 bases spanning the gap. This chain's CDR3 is CASSLYESGEQYF. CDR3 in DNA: TGTGCCAGCAGTTTATATGAGTCGGGTGAGCAGTACTTC.

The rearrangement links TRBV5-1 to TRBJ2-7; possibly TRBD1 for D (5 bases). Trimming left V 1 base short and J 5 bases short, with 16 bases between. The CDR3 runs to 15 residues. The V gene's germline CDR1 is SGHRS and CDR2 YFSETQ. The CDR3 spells CASSLSATVLDEQYF. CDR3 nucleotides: TGCGCCAGCAGCTTGTCCGCGACAGTGTTGGACGAGCAGTACTTC.

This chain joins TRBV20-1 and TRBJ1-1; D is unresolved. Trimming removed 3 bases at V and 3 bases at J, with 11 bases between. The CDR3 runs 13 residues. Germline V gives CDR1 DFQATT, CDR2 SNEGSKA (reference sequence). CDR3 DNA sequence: TGCAGTGCTAGTCTAGGGAGGGACACTGAAGCTTTCTTT. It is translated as CSASLGRDTEAFF.

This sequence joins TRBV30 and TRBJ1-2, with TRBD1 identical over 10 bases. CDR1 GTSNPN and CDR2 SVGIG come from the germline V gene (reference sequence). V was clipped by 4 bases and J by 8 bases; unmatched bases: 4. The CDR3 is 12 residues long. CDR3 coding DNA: TGTGCCTGGACGGGACAGGGGATAGGCTACACCTTC. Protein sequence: CAWTGQGIGYTF.

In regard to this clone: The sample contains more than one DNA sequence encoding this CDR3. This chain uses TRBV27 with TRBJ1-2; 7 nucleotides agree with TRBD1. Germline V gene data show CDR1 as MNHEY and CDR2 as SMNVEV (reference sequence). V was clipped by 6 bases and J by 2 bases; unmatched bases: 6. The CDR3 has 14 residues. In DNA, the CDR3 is TGTGCCAGCAGACGCTCGGGACAGAACTATGGCTACACCTTC. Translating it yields CASRRSGQNYGYTF.

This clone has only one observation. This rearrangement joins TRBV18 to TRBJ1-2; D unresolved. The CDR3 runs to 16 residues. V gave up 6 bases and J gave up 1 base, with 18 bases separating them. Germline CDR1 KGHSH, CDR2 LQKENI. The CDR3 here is CASSREDTAFNYGYTF. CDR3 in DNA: TGTGCCAGCTCCCGGGAAGACACAGCTTTTAACTATGGCTACACCTTC.

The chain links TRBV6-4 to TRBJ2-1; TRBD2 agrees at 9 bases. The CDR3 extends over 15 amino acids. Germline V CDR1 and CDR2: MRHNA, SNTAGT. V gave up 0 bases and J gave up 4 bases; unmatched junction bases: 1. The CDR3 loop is CASSDSSGRYNEQFF. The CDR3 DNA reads TGTGCCAGCAGTGACTCTAGCGGGAGATACAATGAGCAGTTCTTC.

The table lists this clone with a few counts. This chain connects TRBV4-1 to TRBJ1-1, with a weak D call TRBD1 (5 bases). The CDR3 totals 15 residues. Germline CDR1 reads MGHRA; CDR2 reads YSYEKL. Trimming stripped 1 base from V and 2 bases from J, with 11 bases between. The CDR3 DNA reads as TGCGCCAGCAGCCAAGTAGACAGACCCAACACTGAAGCTTTCTTT. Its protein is CASSQVDRPNTEAFF.

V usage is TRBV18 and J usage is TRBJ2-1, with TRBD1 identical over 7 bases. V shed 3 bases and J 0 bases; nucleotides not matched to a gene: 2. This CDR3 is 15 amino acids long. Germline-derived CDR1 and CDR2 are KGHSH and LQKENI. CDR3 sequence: CASSPGQNSYNEQFF. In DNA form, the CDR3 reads TGTGCCAGCTCACCGGGACAGAACTCCTACAATGAGCAGTTCTTC.

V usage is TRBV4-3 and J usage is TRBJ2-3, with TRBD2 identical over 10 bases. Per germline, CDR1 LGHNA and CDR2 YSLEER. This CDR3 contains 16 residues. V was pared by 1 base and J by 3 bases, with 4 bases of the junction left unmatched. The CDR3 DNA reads TGCGCCAGCAGCCAAGTGGGTAGCGGGAGGACAGATACGCAGTATTTT. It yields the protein CASSQVGSGRTDTQYF.

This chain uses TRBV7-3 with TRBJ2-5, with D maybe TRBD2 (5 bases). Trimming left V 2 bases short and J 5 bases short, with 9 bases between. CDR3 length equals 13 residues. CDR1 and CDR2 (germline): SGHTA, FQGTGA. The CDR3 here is CASSLSSSETQYF. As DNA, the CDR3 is TGTGCCAGCAGCTTATCATCTAGCGAGACCCAGTACTTC.

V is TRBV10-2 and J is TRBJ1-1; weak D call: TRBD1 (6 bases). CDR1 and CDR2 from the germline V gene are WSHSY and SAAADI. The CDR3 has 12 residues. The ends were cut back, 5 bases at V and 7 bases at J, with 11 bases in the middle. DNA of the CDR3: TGCGCCAGCAGTCCTGGACAGCTTGAAGCTTTCTTT. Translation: CASSPGQLEAFF.

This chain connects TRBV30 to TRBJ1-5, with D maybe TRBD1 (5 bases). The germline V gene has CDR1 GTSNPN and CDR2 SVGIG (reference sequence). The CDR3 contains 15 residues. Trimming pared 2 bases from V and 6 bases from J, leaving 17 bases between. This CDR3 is CAWSQRGMAGQPQHF. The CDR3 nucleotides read TGTGCCTGGAGTCAGCGGGGGATGGCCGGTCAGCCCCAGCATTTT.